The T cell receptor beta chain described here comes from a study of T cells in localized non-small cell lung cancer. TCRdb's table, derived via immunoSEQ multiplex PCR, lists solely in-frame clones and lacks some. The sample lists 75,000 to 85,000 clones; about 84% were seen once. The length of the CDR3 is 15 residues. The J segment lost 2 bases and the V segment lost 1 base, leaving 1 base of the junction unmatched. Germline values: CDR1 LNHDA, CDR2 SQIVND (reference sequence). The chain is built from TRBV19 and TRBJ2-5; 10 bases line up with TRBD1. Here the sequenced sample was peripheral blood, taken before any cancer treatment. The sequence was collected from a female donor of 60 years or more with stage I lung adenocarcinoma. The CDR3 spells CASSIGTGGQETQYF. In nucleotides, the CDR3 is TGTGCCAGTAGTATAGGGACAGGGGGTCAAGAGACCCAGTACTTC.